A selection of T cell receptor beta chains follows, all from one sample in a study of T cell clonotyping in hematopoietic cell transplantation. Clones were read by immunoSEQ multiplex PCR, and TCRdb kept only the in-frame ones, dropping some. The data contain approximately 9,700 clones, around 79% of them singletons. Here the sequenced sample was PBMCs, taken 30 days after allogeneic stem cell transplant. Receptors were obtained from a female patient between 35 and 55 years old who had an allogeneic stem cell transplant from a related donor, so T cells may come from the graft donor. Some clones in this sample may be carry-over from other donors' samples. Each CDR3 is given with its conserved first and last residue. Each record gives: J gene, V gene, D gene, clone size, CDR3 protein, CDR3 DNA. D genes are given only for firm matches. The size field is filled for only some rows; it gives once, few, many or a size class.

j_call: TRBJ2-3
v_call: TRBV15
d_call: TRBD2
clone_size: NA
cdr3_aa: CATSRGLGLAGGSADTQYF
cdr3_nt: TGTGCCACCAGCAGAGGGTTGGGACTAGCGGGAGGAAGCGCAGATACGCAGTATTTT

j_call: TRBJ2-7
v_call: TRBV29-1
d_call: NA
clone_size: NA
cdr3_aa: CSVASRDTFYEQYF
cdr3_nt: TGCAGCGTTGCGTCAAGGGACACCTTCTACGAGCAGTACTTC

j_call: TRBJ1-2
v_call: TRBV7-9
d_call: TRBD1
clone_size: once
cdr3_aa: CASSRERQGPHYGYTF
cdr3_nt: TGTGCCAGCAGCAGAGAAAGACAGGGTCCACACTATGGCTACACCTTC

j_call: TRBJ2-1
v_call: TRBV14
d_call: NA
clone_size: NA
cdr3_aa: CASSQTRLSYNEQFF
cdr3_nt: TGTGCCAGCAGCCAAACTCGACTCTCCTACAATGAGCAGTTCTTC

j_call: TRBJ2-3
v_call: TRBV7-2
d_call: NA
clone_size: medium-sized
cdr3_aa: CASRARSATDTQYF
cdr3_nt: TGTGCCAGCAGAGCCCGTTCGGCCACAGATACGCAGTATTTT

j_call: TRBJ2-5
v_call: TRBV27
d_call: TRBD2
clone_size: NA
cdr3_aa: CASNDSGRKETQYF
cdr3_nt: TGTGCCAGCAACGATAGCGGGAGAAAGGAGACCCAGTACTTC

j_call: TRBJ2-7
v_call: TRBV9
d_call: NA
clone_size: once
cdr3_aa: CASSVDPTYEQYF
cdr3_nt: TGTGCCAGCAGCGTAGACCCGACCTACGAGCAGTACTTC

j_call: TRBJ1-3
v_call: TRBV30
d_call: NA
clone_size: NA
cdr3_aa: CAWTGSGNTIYF
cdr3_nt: TGTGCCTGGACTGGCTCTGGAAACACCATATATTTT

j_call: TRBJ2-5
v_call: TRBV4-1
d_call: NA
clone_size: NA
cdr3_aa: CASSQGPQETQYF
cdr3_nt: TGCGCCAGCAGCCAAGGTCCCCAAGAGACCCAGTACTTC

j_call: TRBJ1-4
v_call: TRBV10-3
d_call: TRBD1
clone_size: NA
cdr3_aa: CAISRTGTGGEKLFF
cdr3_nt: TGTGCCATCAGTAGGACCGGGACAGGTGGAGAAAAACTGTTTTTT

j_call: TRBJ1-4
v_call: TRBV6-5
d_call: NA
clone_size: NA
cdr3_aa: CASSKRAATNEKLFF
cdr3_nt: TGTGCCAGCTCCAAAAGGGCAGCAACTAATGAAAAACTGTTTTTT

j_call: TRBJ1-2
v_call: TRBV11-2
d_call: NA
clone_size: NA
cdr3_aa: CASSLDRTNYGYTF
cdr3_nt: TGTGCCAGCAGCCTTGACAGAACTAACTATGGCTACACCTTC

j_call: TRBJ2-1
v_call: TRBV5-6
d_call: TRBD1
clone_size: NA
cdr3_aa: CASSTGQGTDYNEQFF
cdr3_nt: TGTGCCAGCAGCACCGGACAGGGGACGGACTACAATGAGCAGTTCTTC

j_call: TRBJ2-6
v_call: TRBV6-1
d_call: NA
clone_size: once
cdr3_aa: CASSPGGGGANVLTF
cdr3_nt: TGTGCCAGCAGCCCAGGGGGAGGTGGGGCCAACGTCCTGACTTTC

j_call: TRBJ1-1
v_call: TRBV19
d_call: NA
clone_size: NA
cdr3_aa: CASSIDFTGRAFF
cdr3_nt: TGTGCCAGTAGTATAGACTTCACAGGGAGAGCTTTCTTT

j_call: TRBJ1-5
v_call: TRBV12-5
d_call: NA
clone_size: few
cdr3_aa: CASGARAGWGGNQPQHF
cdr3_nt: TGTGCTAGTGGTGCCCGCGCGGGGTGGGGCGGAAATCAGCCCCAGCATTTT

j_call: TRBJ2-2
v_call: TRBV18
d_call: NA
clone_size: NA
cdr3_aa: CASSPLDTPTGELFF
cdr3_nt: TGTGCCAGCTCACCTCTGGACACCCCCACCGGGGAGCTGTTTTTT

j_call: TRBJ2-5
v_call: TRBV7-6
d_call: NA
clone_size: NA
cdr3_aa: CASSSERGETQYF
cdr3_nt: TGTGCCAGCAGCTCGGAGAGGGGGGAGACCCAGTACTTC

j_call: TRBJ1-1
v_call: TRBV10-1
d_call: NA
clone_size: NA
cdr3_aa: CASSRDQSGPEAFF
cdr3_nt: TGCGCCAGCAGTAGAGACCAGTCGGGTCCTGAAGCTTTCTTT

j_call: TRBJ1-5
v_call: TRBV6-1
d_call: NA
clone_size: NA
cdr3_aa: CASSEADRYQPQHF
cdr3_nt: TGTGCCAGCAGTGAAGCCGACAGATATCAGCCCCAGCATTTT

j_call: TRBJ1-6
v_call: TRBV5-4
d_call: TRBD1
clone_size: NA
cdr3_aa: CASSLGWDRGRGGHF
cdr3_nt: TGTGCCAGCAGCTTGGGATGGGACAGGGGGCGAGGCGGTCACTTT

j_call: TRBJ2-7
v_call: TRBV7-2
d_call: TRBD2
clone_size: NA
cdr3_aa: CASSLALGGSYEQYF
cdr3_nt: TGTGCCAGCAGCTTAGCGCTGGGGGGGTCCTACGAGCAGTACTTC

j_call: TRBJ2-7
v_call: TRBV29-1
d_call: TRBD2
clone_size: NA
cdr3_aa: CSVGYSGSVHEQYF
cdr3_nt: TGCAGCGTTGGATATAGCGGGAGTGTCCACGAGCAGTACTTC

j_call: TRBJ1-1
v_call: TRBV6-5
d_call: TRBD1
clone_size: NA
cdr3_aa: CASIKDRGRTEAFF
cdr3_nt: TGTGCCAGCATTAAAGACAGGGGGCGAACTGAAGCTTTCTTT

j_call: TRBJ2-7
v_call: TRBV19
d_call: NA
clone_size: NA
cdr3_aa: CASSIDLSPHYEQYF
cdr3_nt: TGTGCCAGTAGTATAGATCTATCCCCCCACTACGAGCAGTACTTC

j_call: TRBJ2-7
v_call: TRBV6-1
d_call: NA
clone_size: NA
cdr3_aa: CASSEQIYEQYF
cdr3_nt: TGTGCCAGCAGTGAACAGATCTACGAGCAGTACTTC

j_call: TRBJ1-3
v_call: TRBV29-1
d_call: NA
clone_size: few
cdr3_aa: CSVGLGQSGNTIYF
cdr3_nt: TGCAGCGTGGGACTGGGTCAGTCTGGAAACACCATATATTTT